The 32 T cell receptor beta chains reported below all come from one sample, sequenced in a study of CD8 T cells in Susac syndrome. Reverse transcription of about 0.45 to 1 ug RNA was carried out with random hexamers. TCRdb re-derived calls from the immunoSEQ multiplex PCR reads in MiXCR, one entry per CDR3 protein. The sample has 200,000 to 250,000 distinct CDR3 sequences; nearly 97% are singletons. Sequences were obtained from CD4+ T cells from PBMCs. Source of these receptors: a human donor with multiple sclerosis.

The genes are TRBV25-1 and TRBJ2-6, with unresolved D. Looked up from germline, CDR1 is MGHDK and CDR2 is SYGVNS. Trimming shortened V by 3 bases and J by 2 bases, and 11 bases separated the two germline ends. This CDR3 has 16 amino acids. The CDR3 sequence is CASSDPALPGANVLTF. The DNA for the CDR3 is TGTGCCAGCAGTGACCCAGCGCTGCCTGGGGCCAACGTCCTGACTTTC.

The chain combines TRBV20-1 with TRBJ2-3; TRBD2 matches at 7 bases. Trimming at V came to 5 bases and at J to 2 bases, leaving 10 bases not matched to a gene. Germline V gene lookup returns CDR1 DFQATT and CDR2 SNEGSKA (reference sequence). The CDR3 contains 15 residues. Written as DNA, the CDR3 is TGCAGTGCTCCTCCCGCTAGCGGAGACACAGATACGCAGTATTTT. This encodes CSAPPASGDTDTQYF.

The V and J genes are TRBV23-1 and TRBJ2-7; D unclear. TRBV23-1 is filed as an ORF, its function uncertain. V dropped 10 bases and J dropped 0 bases, with 13 bases sitting between them. This CDR3 has 13 amino acids. The CDR3 DNA is TGCGCCATCCCTCGGTGGAGCTCCTACGAGCAGTACTTC. Its translation: CAIPRWSSYEQYF.

This chain joins TRBV2 and TRBJ2-2; D unclear. This CDR3 has 13 amino acids. Trimming shortened V by 7 bases and J by 6 bases, and 12 bases separated the two germline ends. The V gene's germline CDR1 is SNHLY and CDR2 FYNNEI. The CDR3 is CASTYARAGELFF. CDR3 nucleotides: TGTGCCAGCACCTATGCAAGGGCCGGGGAGCTGTTTTTT.

V is TRBV12-3 or TRBV12-4 and J is TRBJ2-6, with TRBD1 identical over 10 bases. This CDR3 spans 18 amino acids. The V and J ends lost 6 bases and 3 bases, in that order; junction bases with no gene match: 11. CDR3 nucleotides: TGTGCCAGCAGCCGTAAGCCGGGACAGGGGCGTGGGGCCAACGTCCTGACTTTC. Translating gives CASSRKPGQGRGANVLTF.

The rearrangement uses TRBV30 and TRBJ1-1, with a tentative D call TRBD1 (6 bases). The germline V and J ends were trimmed by 3 bases and 4 bases, with 15 bases remaining between them. The CDR3 totals 14 residues. In germline, CDR1 is GTSNPN, CDR2 SVGIG (reference sequence). Here the CDR3 DNA reads TGTGCCTGGAGGAGGGACACTGGGAGCACTGAAGCTTTCTTT. This codes for CAWRRDTGSTEAFF.

V gene TRBV29-1 combines with J gene TRBJ1-1, with a possible D match to TRBD1 (5 bases). Germline V gives CDR1 SQVTM, CDR2 ANQGSEA. This CDR3 comprises 13 residues. V lost 8 bases and J lost 0, with 13 bases in between. In DNA, the CDR3 is TGCAGCTCTCGGGGACGGATGAACACTGAAGCTTTCTTT. As protein: CSSRGRMNTEAFF.

This CDR3 is CASSQFGLNPHEQYF. CDR3 in DNA: TGTGCCAGCAGCCAATTCGGGTTAAATCCCCACGAGCAGTACTTC. This rearrangement joins TRBV3-1 to TRBJ2-7; D not resolved. Germline CDR1 reads LGHDT; CDR2 reads YNNKEL (reference sequence). The germline V and J ends were trimmed by 2 bases and 5 bases, with 16 bases remaining between them. CDR3 length: 15 amino acids.

This chain connects TRBV9 to TRBJ2-1; 10 bases fit TRBD2. CDR3 length: 16 residues. The trim removed 4 bases at V and 6 bases at J, leaving 10 bases unmatched. Germline V gene lookup returns CDR1 SGDLS and CDR2 YYNGEE. The CDR3 spells CASSPLQAGGRNEQFF. The CDR3 region has the DNA TGTGCCAGCAGCCCACTTCAAGCGGGAGGGCGCAATGAGCAGTTCTTC.

The chain links TRBV20-1 to TRBJ1-1; D is unresolved. There are 12 residues in the CDR3. Germline-derived CDR1 and CDR2 are DFQATT and SNEGSKA (reference sequence). The V and J ends lost 6 bases and 0 bases respectively, with 8 bases between them. The CDR3 region has the DNA TGCAGTGCCGTGCTCATGAACACTGAAGCTTTCTTT. This encodes CSAVLMNTEAFF.

This chain joins TRBV5-1 and TRBJ2-3; D is perhaps TRBD2 (6 bases). Germline CDR1 reads SGHRS; CDR2 reads YFSETQ. The V end lost 0 bases, the J end lost 2 bases, and 13 bases lay between the germline ends. The CDR3 totals 16 residues. The CDR3 region is CASSLGSSAHTDTQYF. CDR3 coding DNA: TGCGCCAGCAGCTTGGGTTCTAGCGCCCACACAGATACGCAGTATTTT.

The genes are TRBV25-1 and TRBJ1-2; 7 bases match TRBD1. The CDR3 runs to 13 residues. The junction had 0 bases not matched to a gene; V was cut back by 3 bases and J by 2 bases. Looked up from germline, CDR1 is MGHDK and CDR2 is SYGVNS. DNA for the CDR3: TGTGCCAGCAGTGAGACAGGGAACTATGGCTACACCTTC. Residues: CASSETGNYGYTF.

The chain recombines TRBV20-1 with TRBJ1-2; 7 bases map to TRBD1. With 0 bases clipped from V and 4 bases from J, the junction kept 11 bases outside the gene matches. Germline CDR1 and CDR2: DFQATT and SNEGSKA (reference sequence). CDR3 length: 16 amino acids. For the CDR3, the DNA is TGCAGTGCTAGAGATACAGTCACAGGGGTTTTCTATGGCTACACCTTC. This codes for CSARDTVTGVFYGYTF.

The chain uses TRBV12-3 or TRBV12-4 and TRBJ2-4; 10 nucleotides line up with TRBD1. V lost 6 bases, J lost 7 bases, and 3 bases stayed unmatched. The CDR3 consists of 13 residues. CDR3 protein: CASSGTGANIQYF. The CDR3 DNA follows: TGTGCCAGCAGCGGGACAGGGGCCAACATTCAGTACTTC.

The V call is TRBV3-1, the J call TRBJ1-2, with D possibly TRBD1 on 5 matching bases. Deletions cut 2 bases from V and 8 bases from J, with 18 bases between. This CDR3 is 15 amino acids long. CDR1 and CDR2 from the germline V gene are LGHDT and YNNKEL (reference sequence). The CDR3, as DNA: TGTGCCAGCAGCCAAATGGCGGCTAAGGGGTACGGCTACACCTTC. It yields the protein CASSQMAAKGYGYTF.

The chain couples TRBV30 to TRBJ1-2; a possible D gene is TRBD1 (5 bases). The CDR3 runs to 14 residues. Germline V gene sequence: CDR1 GTSNPN, CDR2 SVGIG (reference sequence). The V gene lost 1 base and the J gene lost 4 bases, with 13 bases spanning the gap. In DNA, the CDR3 is TGTGCCTGGAGTGACAGGTTATGGGGCTATGGCTACACCTTC. This sequence encodes CAWSDRLWGYGYTF.

V and J are TRBV27 and TRBJ2-7; D is uncertain. V lost 5 bases, J lost 0 bases, and 20 bases lay in between. Germline CDR1 is MNHEY and CDR2 is SMNVEV (reference sequence). This CDR3 spans 17 amino acids. CDR3 protein: CASSPSRLGRSSYEQYF. CDR3 DNA sequence: TGTGCCAGCAGTCCCTCCCGGCTGGGCCGAAGCTCCTACGAGCAGTACTTC.

The chain carries TRBV20-1 and TRBJ2-7; D gene ambiguous. Trimming stripped 0 bases from V and 0 bases from J, with 12 bases between. CDR1 and CDR2 from the germline V gene are DFQATT and SNEGSKA (reference sequence). The CDR3 spans 15 residues. This CDR3 is CSARDDRPFSYEQYF. In DNA, the CDR3 is TGCAGTGCTAGAGATGACCGACCCTTCTCCTACGAGCAGTACTTC.

The chain combines TRBV7-2 with TRBJ1-1, with D tentatively TRBD1 (5 bases). The CDR3 has 16 residues. The germline V gene encodes CDR1 SGHTA and CDR2 FQGNSA. The V end was cut by 1 base, the J end by 0 bases, with 12 bases between. The CDR3 is CASSLGVRALNTEAFF. The CDR3 nucleotides are TGTGCCAGCAGCTTAGGTGTCAGGGCGTTGAACACTGAAGCTTTCTTT.

V is TRBV5-1 and J is TRBJ2-2, with 10 positions matching TRBD2. J was trimmed by 1 base and V by 0 bases; bases with no gene match: 12. Looked up from germline, CDR1 is SGHRS and CDR2 is YFSETQ. CDR3 size: 20 residues. Here the CDR3 DNA reads TGCGCCAGCAGCTTGGTCCCTAGCGGGAGATATCGCGGGAACACCGGGGAGCTGTTTTTT. Protein product: CASSLVPSGRYRGNTGELFF. The complete variable domain, with remaining parts taken from reference TRBV5-1 and TRBJ2-2, reads KAGVTQTPRYLIKTRGQQVTLSCSPISGHRSVSWYQQTPGQGLQFLFEYFSETQRNKGNFPGRFSGRQFSNSRSEMNVSTLELGDSALYLCASSLVPSGRYRGNTGELFFGEGSRLTVL.

CDR3 in amino acids: CASSQGGSDGYTF. The CDR3 DNA reads TGTGCCAGCAGCCAGGGAGGGTCGGATGGCTACACCTTC. This chain uses TRBV4-2 with TRBJ1-2; D gene uncertain. The V gene lost 3 bases and the J gene lost 6 bases, with 11 bases spanning the gap. Germline CDR1 is LGHNA and CDR2 is YNFKEQ. CDR3 length: 13 residues.

The J gene is TRBJ2-1, the V gene TRBV14; weak D call: TRBD1 (5 bases). The germline gives CDR1 SGHDN, CDR2 FVKESK. V lost 1 base to trimming and J lost 9 bases, with 10 bases between them. The CDR3 has 13 residues. The CDR3 bases are TGTGCCAGCAGCCAAGTTAGGGGAAGTGAGCAGTTCTTC. Its translation: CASSQVRGSEQFF.

CDR3 in DNA: TGTGCCTGGACCCCCGGCTTCAGTCGTTTGACCGGGGAGCTGTTTTTT. This encodes CAWTPGFSRLTGELFF. The chain joins TRBV30 to TRBJ2-2; D gene uncertain. V was shortened by 4 bases and J by 5 bases, with 20 bases between the two germline ends. Germline lookup yields CDR1 GTSNPN and CDR2 SVGIG (reference sequence). The CDR3 totals 16 residues. The full variable domain, rest sourced from reference TRBV30 and TRBJ2-2, is SQTIHQWPATLVQPVGSPLSLECTVEGTSNPNLYWYRQAAGRGLQLLFYSVGIGQISSEVPQNLSASRPQDRQFILSSKKLLLSDSGFYLCAWTPGFSRLTGELFFGEGSRLTVL.

This sequence joins TRBV27 and TRBJ1-5; D not resolved. This CDR3 comprises 11 residues. Germline V lookup: CDR1 MNHEY, CDR2 SMNVEV (reference sequence). V was trimmed by 8 bases and J by 6 bases, leaving 8 bases between them. CDR3: CASPSGQPQHF. Written as DNA, the CDR3 is TGTGCCAGCCCGTCTGGTCAGCCCCAGCATTTT.

This clonotype was observed once. The chain combines TRBV12-3 or TRBV12-4 with TRBJ2-1; D uncertain. V was clipped by 3 bases and J by 2 bases, with 5 bases between them. This CDR3 comprises 13 residues. The CDR3 DNA sequence: TGTGCCAGCAGTTTCGGAACCTACAATGAGCAGTTCTTC. The encoded protein is CASSFGTYNEQFF.

The chain has TRBV11-2 and TRBJ2-3; D remains unclear. This CDR3 has 14 amino acids. Germline-derived CDR1 and CDR2 are SGHAT and FQNNGV. V lost 2 bases to trimming and J lost 4 bases, with 10 bases between them. In nucleotides, the CDR3 is TGTGCCAGCAGCTTAAACCAGGTACCAGATACGCAGTATTTT. Protein product: CASSLNQVPDTQYF.

This rearrangement joins TRBV29-1 to TRBJ2-7, with D possibly being TRBD1 or TRBD2 (5 bases each). There are 12 residues in the CDR3. The germline V and J ends were trimmed by 6 bases and 6 bases, with 15 bases remaining between them. Looked up from germline, CDR1 is SQVTM and CDR2 is ANQGSEA. Here the CDR3 reads CSVAQRGSEQYF. The CDR3, as DNA: TGCAGCGTGGCCCAACGGGGCTCCGAGCAGTACTTC.

The chain employs TRBV29-1 and TRBJ2-5, with 12 bases that match TRBD2. Germline trimming cut 7 bases from V and 5 bases from J; bases unmatched to any gene: 5. The CDR3 contains 13 residues. CDR1 and CDR2 from the germline V gene are SQVTM and ANQGSEA. The CDR3 DNA sequence: TGCAGCGCAATTACTAGCGGGAGGGAGACCCAGTACTTC. Translated: CSAITSGRETQYF.

The chain is built from TRBV27 and TRBJ1-2; D not certain. V dropped 5 bases and J dropped 4 bases, with 11 bases sitting between them. The CDR3 has 13 residues. Germline CDR1 reads MNHEY; CDR2 reads SMNVEV (reference sequence). The CDR3 is CASSPSRGYGYTF. The CDR3 coding sequence is TGTGCCAGCAGTCCCTCCCGGGGCTATGGCTACACCTTC.

The chain uses TRBV28 and TRBJ2-7; maybe TRBD2 (5 bases). Trimming removed 1 base from V and 4 bases from J, with 8 bases in between. Germline CDR1 and CDR2: MDHEN and SYDVKM. The CDR3 consists of 13 residues. The CDR3 protein is CASSLLGLYEQYF. CDR3 DNA: TGTGCCAGCAGTTTATTAGGACTGTACGAGCAGTACTTC. Variable domain in full (rest from reference TRBV28 and TRBJ2-7): DVKVTQSSRYLVKRTGEKVFLECVQDMDHENMFWYRQDPGLGLRLIYFSYDVKMKEKGDIPEGYSVSREKKERFSLILESASTNQTSMYLCASSLLGLYEQYFGPGTRLTVT.

The DNA for the CDR3 is TGCAGCGTTGAAGCGGGTAGACTTCGCGAGCAGTACTTC. Translated: CSVEAGRLREQYF. The chain has TRBV29-1 and TRBJ2-7, with D unresolved. Germline loops: CDR1 SQVTM, CDR2 ANQGSEA. The CDR3 is 13 amino acids. Trimming removed 1 base from V and 6 bases from J, with 13 bases in between.

The chain uses TRBV18 and TRBJ1-2; TRBD1 aligns across 9 bases. This CDR3 is 14 amino acids long. Germline CDR1 and CDR2: KGHSH and LQKENI. With 3 bases clipped from V and 8 bases from J, the junction kept 7 bases outside the gene matches. This CDR3 reads CASSPQQGQGGYTF. The CDR3 DNA reads as TGTGCCAGCTCACCGCAACAGGGACAGGGCGGCTACACCTTC.